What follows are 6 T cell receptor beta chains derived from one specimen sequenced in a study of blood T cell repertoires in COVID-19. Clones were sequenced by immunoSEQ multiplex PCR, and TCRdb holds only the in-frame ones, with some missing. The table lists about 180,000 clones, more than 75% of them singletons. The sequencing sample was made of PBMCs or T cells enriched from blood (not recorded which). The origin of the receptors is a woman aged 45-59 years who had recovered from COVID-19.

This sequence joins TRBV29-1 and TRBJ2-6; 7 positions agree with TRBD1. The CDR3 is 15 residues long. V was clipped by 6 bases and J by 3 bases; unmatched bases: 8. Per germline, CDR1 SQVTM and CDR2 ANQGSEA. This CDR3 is CSVQSDRVGANVLTF. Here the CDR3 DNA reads TGCAGCGTGCAATCCGACAGGGTTGGGGCCAACGTCCTGACTTTC.

CDR3 coding DNA: TGTGCCACTGCCCTGGGGCTAGCGGCTTTCTTT. Amino acid sequence: CATALGLAAFF. The chain joins TRBV19 to TRBJ1-1, with D maybe TRBD1 (5 bases). CDR3 length equals 11 residues. Germline CDR1 is LNHDA and CDR2 is SQIVND (reference sequence). Between the trimmed V and J ends, which lost 10 bases and 11 bases, there was a span of 17 bases.

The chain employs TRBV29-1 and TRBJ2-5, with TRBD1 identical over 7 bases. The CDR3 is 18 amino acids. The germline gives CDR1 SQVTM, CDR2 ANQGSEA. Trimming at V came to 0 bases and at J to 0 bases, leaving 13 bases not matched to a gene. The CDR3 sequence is CSVEEYMRSRGNQETQYF. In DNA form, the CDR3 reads TGCAGCGTTGAAGAGTACATGAGGAGCAGGGGGAACCAAGAGACCCAGTACTTC.

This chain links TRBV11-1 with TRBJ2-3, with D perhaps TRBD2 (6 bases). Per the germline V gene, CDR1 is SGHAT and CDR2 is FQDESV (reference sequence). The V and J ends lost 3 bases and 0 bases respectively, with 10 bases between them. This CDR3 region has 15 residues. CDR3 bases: TGTGCCAGCAGCTTCCTGACTAGTAGCACAGATACGCAGTATTTT. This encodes CASSFLTSSTDTQYF.

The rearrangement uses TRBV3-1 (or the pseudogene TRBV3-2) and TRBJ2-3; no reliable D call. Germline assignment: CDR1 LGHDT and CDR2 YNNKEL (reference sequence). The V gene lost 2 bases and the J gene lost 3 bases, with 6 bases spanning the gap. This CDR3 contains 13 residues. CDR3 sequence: CASSQRETDTQYF. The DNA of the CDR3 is TGTGCCAGCAGCCAACGAGAAACAGATACGCAGTATTTT.

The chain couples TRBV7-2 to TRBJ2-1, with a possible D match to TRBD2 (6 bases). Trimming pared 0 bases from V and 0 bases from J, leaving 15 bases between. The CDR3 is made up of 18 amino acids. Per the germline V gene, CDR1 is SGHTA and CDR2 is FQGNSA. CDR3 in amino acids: CASSLAPFRGTSYNEQFF. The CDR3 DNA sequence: TGTGCCAGCAGCTTAGCCCCCTTTCGCGGGACCTCCTACAATGAGCAGTTCTTC.